Presented here are 29 T cell receptor beta chains from one specimen sequenced in a study of OX40 agonist ivuxolimab in advanced cancers. The method was the immunoSEQ multiplex PCR assay. TCRdb's version of the immuneACCESS table is confined to in-frame rearrangements and falls short of the full clone set. An unresolved V gene accounts for under half of the shortfall where checked; the remainder is of unknown origin. Across this sample there are 60,000 to 75,000 clones, with about 88% seen only once. The ten top clones hold approximately 4% of the sample. Specimen: CD4+ or CD8+ T cells sorted from blood, collected in a trial of the OX40 agonist ivuxolimab. Receptor source: an adult with an advanced solid tumor such as melanoma, head and neck, liver or kidney cancer.

The rearrangement joins TRBV11-3 to TRBJ2-1, with unresolved D. V was shortened by 0 bases and J by 5 bases, with 8 bases between the two germline ends. The CDR3 has 14 amino acids. CDR1 and CDR2 (germline): SGHNT, YENEEA. The CDR3 loop reads CASSLDGPNNEQFF. Here the CDR3 DNA reads TGTGCCAGCAGCTTAGATGGTCCTAACAATGAGCAGTTCTTC.

This chain joins TRBV7-2 and TRBJ1-6, with 11 bases matching TRBD1. The CDR3 loop spans 16 amino acids. Germline values: CDR1 SGHTA, CDR2 FQGNSA. J was trimmed by 6 bases and V by 4 bases; bases with no gene match: 5. The CDR3 reads CASSSRTGGGNSPLHF. DNA of the CDR3: TGTGCCAGCAGCTCGAGGACAGGGGGCGGTAATTCACCCCTCCACTTT.

The chain uses TRBV9 and TRBJ1-2; a weak D match, TRBD1 (5 bases). The CDR3 consists of 12 residues. CDR1 is SGDLS, CDR2 YYNGEE, per germline. V dropped 7 bases and J dropped 8 bases, with 15 bases sitting between them. The CDR3 coding sequence is TGTGCCAGCCAGTCCTGGGGCGTGGGCTACACCTTC. Translation: CASQSWGVGYTF.

There are a few counts of this clone. This chain connects TRBV4-1 to TRBJ1-2; D uncertain. The germline V and J ends were trimmed by 1 base and 3 bases, with 12 bases remaining between them. Germline assignment: CDR1 MGHRA and CDR2 YSYEKL. CDR3 length equals 15 residues. CDR3 residues: CASSQVFGVDYGYTF. The CDR3 bases are TGCGCCAGCAGCCAAGTTTTCGGCGTGGACTATGGCTACACCTTC.

This clone was seen just once. This rearrangement joins TRBV19 to TRBJ2-1, with TRBD2 as a possible D gene (7 bases). Looked up from germline, CDR1 is LNHDA and CDR2 is SQIVND (reference sequence). The CDR3 contains 17 residues. V was trimmed by 3 bases and J by 0 bases, leaving 15 bases between them. CDR3 coding DNA: TGTGCCAGTAGTATTAGGGGGGGGCGAACCTCCTACAATGAGCAGTTCTTC. Protein sequence: CASSIRGGRTSYNEQFF.

The chain recombines TRBV4-2 with TRBJ2-3, with D possibly matching TRBD2 (6 bases). CDR1 and CDR2 (germline): LGHNA, YNFKEQ. Trimming removed 2 bases from V and 0 bases from J, with 12 bases in between. The CDR3 runs 16 residues. CDR3 nucleotide sequence: TGTGCCAGCAGCCAAATTCTGGCGGGGAGCACAGATACGCAGTATTTT. Its protein is CASSQILAGSTDTQYF.

V gene TRBV6-1 combines with J gene TRBJ1-5, with D maybe TRBD1 (6 bases). This CDR3 has 14 residues. The germline gives CDR1 MNHNS, CDR2 SASEGT. Trimming pared 6 bases from V and 4 bases from J, leaving 13 bases between. Written as DNA, the CDR3 is TGTGCCAGCAGCGTTGGACAGTTGAATCAGCCCCAGCATTTT. This encodes CASSVGQLNQPQHF.

The V and J genes are TRBV5-1 and TRBJ1-3; D possibly corresponds to TRBD1 (5 bases). Germline V gene lookup returns CDR1 SGHRS and CDR2 YFSETQ. Trimming removed 7 bases at V and 2 bases at J, with 13 bases between. There are 14 residues in the CDR3. Here the CDR3 DNA reads TGCGCCAGCTCCTTCGGGGGGACTGGAAACACCATATATTTT. Protein sequence: CASSFGGTGNTIYF.

As regards this clone: Sequence at one end of the junction differs from germline and may be a read error. The V gene is TRBV11-3, the J gene TRBJ1-2; D is undetermined. Germline lookup yields CDR1 SGHNT and CDR2 YENEEA. This CDR3 region has 10 residues. The CDR3 here is CASSPRVLSF. DNA for the CDR3: TGTGCCAGCAGCCCGAGGGTTCTATCTTTC. Supplemented by reference TRBV11-3 and TRBJ1-2, the full variable domain reads EAGVVQSPRYKIIEKKQPVAFWCNPISGHNTLYWYLQNLGQGPELLIRYENEEAVDDSQLPKDRFSAERLKGVDSTLKIQPAELGDSAVYLCASSPRVLSFGSGTRLTVV.

This rearrangement joins TRBV6-1 to TRBJ2-6; D might be TRBD2 (5 bases). Looked up from germline, CDR1 is MNHNS and CDR2 is SASEGT. V was cut by 0 bases and J by 4 bases, with 10 bases left in between. This CDR3 has 16 residues. The CDR3 bases are TGTGCCAGCAGTGAAGCTGTCGGGGTGGGGGCCAACGTCCTGACTTTC. Encoded protein: CASSEAVGVGANVLTF.

The V gene is TRBV9, the J gene TRBJ2-2; 9 bases line up with TRBD2. V was pared by 0 bases and J by 3 bases, with 6 bases of the junction left unmatched. The CDR3 has 17 residues. Germline CDR1 SGDLS, CDR2 YYNGEE. Here the CDR3 DNA reads TGTGCCAGCAGCGTAGAGCCGGCTAGCGGGGACACCGGGGAGCTGTTTTTT. Amino acids: CASSVEPASGDTGELFF.

The gene calls are TRBV7-2 and TRBJ1-1; no definite D call. Trimming shortened V by 3 bases and J by 1 base, and 6 bases separated the two germline ends. CDR1 is SGHTA, CDR2 FQGNSA, per germline. The length of the CDR3 is 13 residues. The DNA of the CDR3 is TGTGCCAGCAGCTTCCCCTGGAACACTGAAGCTTTCTTT. It encodes CASSFPWNTEAFF. Full variable domain (rest looked up from reference TRBV7-2 and TRBJ1-1): GAGVSQSPSNKVTEKGKDVELRCDPISGHTALYWYRQSLGQGLEFLIYFQGNSAPDKSGLPSDRFSAERTGGSVSTLTIQRTQQEDSAVYLCASSFPWNTEAFFGQGTRLTVV.

The chain has TRBV7-6 and TRBJ1-6; D ambiguous. The CDR3 extends over 14 amino acids. Germline values: CDR1 SGHVS, CDR2 FNYEAQ. Between the trimmed V and J ends, which lost 3 bases and 8 bases, there was a span of 11 bases. CDR3 in DNA: TGTGCCAGCAGCTTTGGTTTTCAGGATTCACCCCTCCACTTT. Translated: CASSFGFQDSPLHF.

The V gene is TRBV5-5, the J gene TRBJ1-3; TRBD1 aligns across 7 bases. The trim removed 1 base at V and 7 bases at J, leaving 5 bases unmatched. The CDR3 is 14 amino acids. In germline, CDR1 is SGHKS, CDR2 YYEKEE (reference sequence). The CDR3 protein is CASSLTQGMNTIYF. DNA for the CDR3: TGTGCCAGCAGCTTGACACAGGGGATGAACACCATATATTTT.

For the CDR3, the DNA is TGTGCCAGCAGCCTAATCCAAGAGACCCAGTACTTC. Encoded protein: CASSLIQETQYF. This chain connects TRBV7-9 to TRBJ2-5; D not resolved. The CDR3 is 12 amino acids. Per germline, CDR1 SEHNR and CDR2 FQNEAQ (reference sequence). Trimming removed 5 bases from V and 1 base from J, with 5 bases in between.

The gene calls are TRBV7-2 and TRBJ1-4; perhaps TRBD1 as D (6 bases). With 5 bases removed from V and 4 bases from J, the gap between germline ends came to 14 bases. The CDR3 has 15 amino acids. From germline, CDR1 is SGHTA and CDR2 FQGNSA. As DNA, the CDR3 is TGTGCCAGCAGCCCACAGACAGGACTTAATGAAAAACTGTTTTTT. It encodes CASSPQTGLNEKLFF.

The rearrangement uses TRBV27 and TRBJ1-1, with D uncertain. Germline assignment: CDR1 MNHEY and CDR2 SMNVEV (reference sequence). The CDR3 extends over 13 amino acids. V lost 4 bases to trimming and J lost 5 bases, with 11 bases between them. The CDR3 region has the DNA TGTGCCAGCAGTTGGTTAGGTCCGACTGAAGCTTTCTTT. Its protein is CASSWLGPTEAFF.

The chain recombines TRBV2 with TRBJ2-7; D not certain. The V end was cut by 6 bases, the J end by 0 bases, with 6 bases between. This CDR3 is 12 amino acids long. Germline loops: CDR1 SNHLY, CDR2 FYNNEI. The DNA for the CDR3 is TGTGCCAGCAGGGACGGCTCCTACGAGCAGTACTTC. This encodes CASRDGSYEQYF. Full variable domain (rest looked up from reference TRBV2 and TRBJ2-7): EPEVTQTPSHQVTQMGQEVILRCVPISNHLYFYWYRQILGQKVEFLVSFYNNEISEKSEIFDDQFSVERPDGSNFTLKIRSTKLEDSAMYFCASRDGSYEQYFGPGTRLTVT.

The chain employs TRBV18 and TRBJ1-5; tentatively, D is TRBD1 (5 bases). Germline lookup yields CDR1 KGHSH and CDR2 LQKENI. With 3 bases removed from V and 5 bases from J, the gap between germline ends came to 11 bases. The CDR3 sequence is 14 residues long. The CDR3 nucleotides read TGTGCCAGCTCACCGGGGCGCTACGATCAGCCCCAGCATTTT. Translation: CASSPGRYDQPQHF.

This chain links TRBV7-8 with TRBJ1-6; the D is unclear. With 8 bases removed from V and 0 bases from J, the gap between germline ends came to 11 bases. From germline, CDR1 is SGHVS and CDR2 FQNEAQ. This CDR3 spans 15 amino acids. This chain's CDR3 is CASLPLSSYNSPLHF. The CDR3 DNA is TGTGCCAGCCTACCTCTGAGCTCCTATAATTCACCCCTCCACTTT.

This chain links TRBV28 with TRBJ1-6; TRBD1 is a possible D gene (6 bases). Germline V gene lookup returns CDR1 MDHEN and CDR2 SYDVKM. The CDR3 runs to 14 residues. The V gene lost 5 bases and the J gene lost 9 bases, with 14 bases spanning the gap. CDR3 DNA: TGTGCCAGCAGTCCCGGACCCAGGGGTTCACCCCTCCACTTT. This gives the protein CASSPGPRGSPLHF.

V is TRBV7-2 and J is TRBJ1-5; no clear D. The CDR3 is 16 residues long. Germline lookup yields CDR1 SGHTA and CDR2 FQGNSA. The V gene lost 1 base and the J gene lost 2 bases, with 12 bases spanning the gap. The CDR3 region is CASSLVLSDGNQPQHF. The CDR3 DNA is TGTGCCAGCAGCTTAGTGTTATCCGACGGCAATCAGCCCCAGCATTTT.

V usage is TRBV19 and J usage is TRBJ2-3; 10 bases agree with TRBD1. The CDR3 extends over 16 amino acids. Trimming removed 6 bases from V and 4 bases from J; junction bases left unmatched: 10. Germline CDR1 is LNHDA and CDR2 is SQIVND (reference sequence). CDR3: CASRALDRGPADTQYF. CDR3 nucleotide sequence: TGTGCCAGTAGGGCCCTTGACAGGGGGCCGGCAGATACGCAGTATTTT.

The chain uses TRBV6-4 and TRBJ1-2; 9 bases are shared with TRBD1. The CDR3 sequence is 16 residues long. V lost 6 bases to trimming and J lost 4 bases; unmatched junction nucleotides: 12. In germline, CDR1 is MRHNA, CDR2 SNTAGT. The CDR3 DNA reads as TGTGCCAGCAGCGCGGGACAGGGTACAAGTTTCTATGGCTACACCTTC. The encoded protein is CASSAGQGTSFYGYTF.

Only a few counts were recorded for this clone. Distinct nucleotide sequences in the sample also encode this CDR3. The chain couples TRBV28 to TRBJ2-6; D might be TRBD2 (6 bases). Looked up from germline, CDR1 is MDHEN and CDR2 is SYDVKM. V lost 2 bases and J 1 base, leaving 6 bases between the germline ends. The CDR3 spans 15 residues. The CDR3 spells CASSLGGSGANVLTF. The CDR3 nucleotides read TGTGCCAGCAGTTTAGGAGGGTCTGGGGCCAACGTCCTGACTTTC. The whole variable domain, remainder taken from reference TRBV28 and TRBJ2-6, is DVKVTQSSRYLVKRTGEKVFLECVQDMDHENMFWYRQDPGLGLRLIYFSYDVKMKEKGDIPEGYSVSREKKERFSLILESASTNQTSMYLCASSLGGSGANVLTFGAGSRLTVL.

V and J are TRBV6-5 and TRBJ1-4; D is perhaps TRBD1 (5 bases). In germline, CDR1 is MNHEY, CDR2 SVGAGI. The CDR3 runs 16 residues. V was clipped by 4 bases and J by 0 bases, with 12 bases between them. CDR3 amino acids: CASSSRSTATNEKLFF. CDR3 sequence (DNA): TGTGCCAGCAGTTCCCGTTCGACAGCAACTAATGAAAAACTGTTTTTT.

This clone appeared a few times. The rearrangement uses TRBV6-5 and TRBJ1-2; D might be TRBD1 (6 bases). The CDR3 is 15 residues long. Germline assignment: CDR1 MNHEY and CDR2 SVGAGI. Trimming removed 7 bases from V and 5 bases from J, with 20 bases in between. CDR3 DNA: TGTGCCAGCACCGCGGCCCGTCAAGGGGGTTATGGCTACACCTTC. This codes for CASTAARQGGYGYTF.

Turning to this clone: The sample carries other DNA sequences with the same CDR3. The rearrangement joins TRBV7-2 to TRBJ2-2; D unresolved. CDR3 length: 13 amino acids. V lost 2 bases, J lost 1 base, and 2 bases lay in between. Germline CDR1 is SGHTA and CDR2 is FQGNSA. The CDR3 is CASSLLNTGELFF. In DNA form, the CDR3 reads TGTGCCAGCAGCTTACTGAACACCGGGGAGCTGTTTTTT. Supplemented by reference TRBV7-2 and TRBJ2-2, the full variable domain reads GAGVSQSPSNKVTEKGKDVELRCDPISGHTALYWYRQSLGQGLEFLIYFQGNSAPDKSGLPSDRFSAERTGGSVSTLTIQRTQQEDSAVYLCASSLLNTGELFFGEGSRLTVL.

The V gene is TRBV12-5, the J gene TRBJ2-3; 11 bases align to TRBD1. This CDR3 contains 15 residues. Germline-derived CDR1 and CDR2 are LGHNT and FRNRAP. The V and J ends lost 5 bases and 4 bases, in that order; junction bases with no gene match: 5. DNA for the CDR3: TGTGCTAGTGGTCGGACAGGGGGCCCCGCAGATACGCAGTATTTT. Amino acid sequence: CASGRTGGPADTQYF.